This record looks at one T cell receptor beta chain sequence and its context. The antigen is undetermined. The CDR3 totals 18 residues. V lost 0 bases and J lost 3; bases outside the gene matches: 8. Germline V lookup: CDR1 LGHNA, CDR2 YSLEER. At a deep level, the assay was run. Genomic DNA of each subset was evenly split across several immunoSEQ plates. The method was immunoSEQ multiplex PCR; TCRdb's version includes in-frame clones alone and lacks a portion of them. The sample contains some 2,400,000 clones, roughly 95% of which appear only once. These data are taken from a study of shared clonotypes between healthy human individuals. Those who donated, Caucasian adults without exception, all lived in Nashville, Tennessee. General study points: Only blood was sampled, and tissue TCR repertoires likely differ from blood ones.

The sequenced material came from naive CD4+ T cells sorted from blood. Regarding subset: CD45RA+ positively selected. This chain joins TRBV4-3 and TRBJ2-7; 13 bases are shared with TRBD2. This sequence was found in a man between 18 and 35 years old in good health. CDR3 sequence: CASSQEPPRLAGGYEQYF. The CDR3 coding sequence is TGCGCCAGCAGCCAAGAACCCCCCCGACTAGCGGGAGGCTACGAGCAGTACTTC.